The rows below give T cell receptor beta chains drawn from one sample of a study of blood T cell repertoires in COVID-19. TCRdb's table, derived via immunoSEQ multiplex PCR, lists solely in-frame clones and lacks some. The table lists around 46,000 clones, 86% of them singletons, with around 3.1% in the top ten. The sample taken for sequencing was PBMCs or T cells enriched from blood (not recorded which). Receptor source: a woman aged 50 to 60 who had recovered from COVID-19. The CDR3 runs from the conserved cysteine through the conserved F or W. A D gene is named only where the DNA matches it firmly. Part of the rows lack a size; the others show once, few, many or a class for expanded clones.

TRBV7-2	TRBJ2-3	NA	NA	CASSLVARSTDTQYF	TGTGCCAGCAGCTTAGTGGCCCGATCCACAGATACGCAGTATTTT
TRBV27	TRBJ2-6	NA	NA	CASSRGGSGANVLTF	TGTGCCAGCAGCCGAGGGGGCTCTGGGGCCAACGTCCTGACTTTC
TRBV18	TRBJ2-1	once	NA	CASSQSPTGYNEQFF	TGTGCCAGCTCCCAAAGCCCAACAGGGTACAATGAGCAGTTCTTC
TRBV19	TRBJ2-3	NA	NA	CASSGGSTDTQYF	TGTGCCAGTAGTGGAGGGAGCACAGATACGCAGTATTTT
TRBV5-1	TRBJ1-1	few	TRBD1	CASSTRQGLSAEAFF	TGCGCCAGCAGCACACGACAGGGGTTGAGCGCTGAAGCTTTCTTT
TRBV7-2	TRBJ2-7	NA	TRBD2	CASSLAGTSDSYEQYF	TGTGCCAGCAGCTTAGCCGGGACTAGCGATTCCTACGAGCAGTACTTC
TRBV5-1	TRBJ2-7	NA	TRBD2	CASTPLGGRAQEQYF	TGCGCCAGCACCCCCCTTGGCGGGAGGGCTCAAGAGCAGTACTTC
TRBV15	TRBJ2-1	NA	NA	CATSRGTGLDVNEQFF	TGTGCCACCAGCAGGGGTACAGGCCTCGATGTGAATGAGCAGTTCTTC
TRBV9	TRBJ2-3	NA	TRBD2	CASSIGGAWDTQYF	TGTGCCAGCAGCATCGGGGGGGCATGGGATACGCAGTATTTT
TRBV27	TRBJ2-7	NA	TRBD2	CASSRLAGVHEQYF	TGTGCCAGCAGTAGACTAGCGGGAGTTCACGAGCAGTACTTC
TRBV9	TRBJ2-1	NA	NA	CASSGGPFSYNEQFF	TGTGCCAGCAGCGGTGGGCCGTTTAGTTACAATGAGCAGTTCTTC
TRBV20-1	TRBJ2-3	NA	NA	CSASRSGTDTQYF	TGCAGTGCTAGTCGTAGCGGCACAGATACGCAGTATTTT
TRBV6-1	TRBJ1-2	NA	NA	CASSDNRAYGYTF	TGTGCCAGCAGTGATAACAGGGCCTATGGCTACACCTTC
TRBV12-3/TRBV12-4	TRBJ2-1	once	NA	CASSPGHPKQFF	TGTGCCAGCAGCCCGGGACACCCGAAGCAGTTCTTC
TRBV5-5	TRBJ1-2	once	NA	CASSLSTGLRYTF	TGTGCCAGCAGCTTAAGTACAGGGTTGCGCTACACCTTC
TRBV10-3	TRBJ2-3	NA	NA	CASSGVSSTDTQYF	TGTGCCTCCTCGGGGGTGTCTAGCACAGATACGCAGTATTTT
TRBV29-1	TRBJ1-4	NA	TRBD1	CSVERDREKLFF	TGCAGCGTTGAGAGGGACAGGGAAAAACTGTTTTTT
TRBV29-1	TRBJ2-1	NA	NA	CSVIRISGNEQFF	TGCAGCGTTATTAGGATCTCCGGGAATGAGCAGTTCTTC
TRBV2	TRBJ2-7	NA	NA	CASSLDKEREQYF	TGTGCCAGCAGCTTGGACAAGGAGCGCGAGCAGTACTTC
TRBV6-2/TRBV6-3	TRBJ1-5	NA	TRBD1	CASSADRRQPQHF	TGTGCCAGCAGTGCGGACAGGCGTCAGCCCCAGCATTTT
TRBV7-2	TRBJ2-7	NA	NA	CASSLGRNYEQYF	TGTGCCAGCAGCTTGGGCAGAAACTACGAGCAGTACTTC
TRBV16	TRBJ1-4	NA	TRBD1	CASSQQGGPNEKLFF	TGTGCCAGCAGCCAACAGGGGGGACCTAATGAAAAACTGTTTTTT
TRBV6-2/TRBV6-3	TRBJ2-5	NA	NA	CASSFSETQYF	TGTGCCAGCAGTTTTTCGGAGACCCAGTACTTC
TRBV28	TRBJ1-2	NA	TRBD1	CASRKGQGSYGYTF	TGTGCCAGCAGAAAAGGACAGGGTAGCTATGGCTACACCTTC
TRBV6-5	TRBJ2-7	few	TRBD1	CASSYGTGAAYEQYF	TGTGCCAGCAGTTACGGGACAGGGGCCGCCTACGAGCAGTACTTC
TRBV7-8	TRBJ1-2	NA	NA	CASSLDTGTYGYTF	TGTGCCAGCAGCTTAGATACAGGGACCTATGGCTACACCTTC
TRBV7-9	TRBJ2-7	NA	NA	CASSLTTGTINEQYF	TGTGCCAGCAGCTTAACTACAGGGACGATCAACGAGCAGTACTTC
TRBV7-6	TRBJ1-1	NA	NA	CASSFDTEAFF	TGTGCCAGCAGCTTCGACACTGAAGCTTTCTTT
TRBV5-1	TRBJ1-6	few	TRBD1	CASSLGDSSYNSPLHF	TGCGCCAGCAGCTTGGGGGACAGCTCCTATAATTCACCCCTCCACTTT
TRBV7-2	TRBJ2-7	NA	TRBD1	CASSSGQGNEQYF	TGTGCCAGCAGCTCGGGACAGGGGAACGAGCAGTACTTC
TRBV6-5	TRBJ2-5	NA	TRBD1	CASRIGQGGETQYF	TGTGCCAGCAGGATAGGACAGGGGGGAGAGACCCAGTACTTC
TRBV18	TRBJ1-2	NA	NA	CASSPRSGDRDGYTF	TGTGCCAGCTCACCACGATCCGGCGACAGAGATGGCTACACCTTC
TRBV18	TRBJ2-2	NA	NA	CASSLLHTGELFF	TGTGCCAGCTCATTACTGCACACCGGGGAGCTGTTTTTT
TRBV6-5	TRBJ2-7	NA	TRBD2	CASSYSMAGATYEQYF	TGTGCCAGCAGTTACTCGATGGCGGGAGCCACCTACGAGCAGTACTTC
TRBV2	TRBJ2-3	NA	TRBD2	CASSALFSGAGTDTQYF	TGTGCCAGCAGTGCTTTATTTAGCGGGGCCGGTACAGATACGCAGTATTTT
TRBV13	TRBJ2-7	NA	TRBD2	CASSLRLAGGYEQYF	TGTGCCAGCAGCTTAAGGCTAGCGGGGGGCTACGAGCAGTACTTC
TRBV7-9	TRBJ1-4	NA	TRBD1	CASSLGGPGQTNEKLFF	TGTGCCAGCAGCTTAGGGGGGCCGGGACAGACTAATGAAAAACTGTTTTTT
TRBV29-1	TRBJ1-2	NA	TRBD1	CSVSTTGSNYGYTF	TGCAGCGTTTCAACGACAGGGTCGAACTATGGCTACACCTTC
TRBV9	TRBJ2-7	NA	TRBD2	CASSVAPPTSGSVEQYF	TGTGCCAGCAGCGTAGCTCCCCCGACTAGCGGGTCCGTCGAGCAGTACTTC
TRBV7-8	TRBJ2-1	NA	TRBD2	CASSLAAGAFYNEQFF	TGTGCCAGCAGCTTAGCAGCGGGAGCCTTCTACAATGAGCAGTTCTTC
TRBV18	TRBJ2-2	NA	NA	CASSPRDTPILGAGELFF	TGTGCCAGCTCACCCCGGGACACACCAATCCTCGGGGCCGGGGAGCTGTTTTTT